The rows below give T cell receptor beta chains drawn from one sample of a study of blood T cell repertoires in COVID-19. The protocol was immunoSEQ multiplex PCR, while the TCRdb copy is restricted to in-frame clones and leaves out a portion. This sample yields 650,000 to 800,000 clones, of which 75% to 90% are seen a single time; around 0.3% belongs to the top ten. The sequenced material came from peripheral blood. The receptors derive from a woman aged 18-30 years with acute or convalescent COVID-19. Both conserved end residues are part of each CDR3. The D gene is left open where the match is weak. The size of a clone is reported for some rows only, either as once, few or many, or as a class for expanded clones.

D,V,J,size,DNA,CDR3
NA,TRBV27,TRBJ2-1,NA,TGTGCCAGCAGTTTAGTGCAGATCAATGAGCAGTTCTTC,CASSLVQINEQFF
NA,TRBV7-6,TRBJ1-6,once,TGTGCCAGCAGCCAGGGAGGTAATTCACCCCTCCACTTT,CASSQGGNSPLHF
TRBD1,TRBV11-2,TRBJ1-1,NA,TGTGCCAGCAGTCGCCTGACAGGGACGGACACTGAAGCTTTCTTT,CASSRLTGTDTEAFF
NA,TRBV3-1/TRBV3-2,TRBJ1-2,NA,TGTGCCAGCAGCCCAGCAGAGGAGGTGGTAAGGTCTTCTGGCTACACCTTC,CASSPAEEVVRSSGYTF
TRBD2,TRBV5-1,TRBJ2-1,NA,TGCGCCAGCAGCCCCTATACAATTCGACTAGCAGCCAACAATGAGCAGTTCTTC,CASSPYTIRLAANNEQFF
NA,TRBV6-4,TRBJ1-1,once,TGTGCCAGCAGTCCAGATATGAACACTGAAGCTTTCTTT,CASSPDMNTEAFF
NA,TRBV28,TRBJ1-6,NA,TGTGCCAGCAGTTTATCTGGTTTGGGCAATTCACCCCTCCACTTT,CASSLSGLGNSPLHF
TRBD1,TRBV6-4,TRBJ2-1,NA,TGTGCCAGCATCCCGGGACAGGGTCCCCATGAGCAGTTCTTC,CASIPGQGPHEQFF
NA,TRBV5-1,TRBJ2-6,NA,TGCGCCAGCAGCTTGGAGGTCAGGGGAACAACTGGGGCCAACGTCCTGACTTTC,CASSLEVRGTTGANVLTF
NA,TRBV5-1,TRBJ1-2,few,TGCGCCAGCAGCTCGAGGGCCCTCGGGAACTATGGCTACACCTTC,CASSSRALGNYGYTF
NA,TRBV4-3,TRBJ1-5,NA,TGCGCCAGCAGCCAAGATTTACGAGGGAATAGCAATCAGCCCCAGCATTTT,CASSQDLRGNSNQPQHF
TRBD1,TRBV6-5,TRBJ1-4,NA,TGTGCCATCCGGGACAGGGGGCTGTCGGGTGAAAAACTGTTTTTT,CAIRDRGLSGEKLFF
TRBD1,TRBV19,TRBJ1-2,once,TGTGCCAGTATCTCCGACCCCAGGGGGCCCTATGGCTACACCTTC,CASISDPRGPYGYTF
NA,TRBV5-1,TRBJ2-7,NA,TGCGCCAGCAGCTTGGGCGGCAACTACGAGCAGTACTTC,CASSLGGNYEQYF
TRBD1,TRBV28,TRBJ2-7,NA,TGTGCCAGCAGACCAGGGACCGGGACAGGGGGCTCCGAGCAGTACTTC,CASRPGTGTGGSEQYF
NA,TRBV18,TRBJ1-1,once,TGTGCCAGCATATTAGACAGGCGATTAGCCGCTGATCCTTTCTTT,CASILDRRLAADPFF
NA,TRBV4-3,TRBJ1-6,NA,TGCGCCAGCAGCCAAGATACGGCAGGTTGGGCCCTCTATAATTCACCCCTCCACTTT,CASSQDTAGWALYNSPLHF
NA,TRBV2,TRBJ1-4,NA,TGTGCCAGCAGTGAAGAGGGGGGGGTCGGCGGAAAACTGTTTTTT,CASSEEGGVGGKLFF
TRBD2,TRBV6-5,TRBJ2-3,NA,TGTGCCAGCAGTTACTCACTAGCGGGGGGGATTACGCAGTATTTT,CASSYSLAGGITQYF
NA,TRBV15,TRBJ2-1,NA,TGTGCCACCAGCAGGCTCCCCAGGGAACCCTACAATGAGCAGTTCTTC,CATSRLPREPYNEQFF
TRBD2,TRBV24-1,TRBJ2-5,once,TGTGCCACCAGTGATCGTGGGGGGGGCCAAGAGACCCAGTACTTC,CATSDRGGGQETQYF
TRBD1,TRBV28,TRBJ2-7,NA,TGTGCCAGCAGTTTCGGGACAGCATCCTACGAGCAGTACTTC,CASSFGTASYEQYF
NA,TRBV14,TRBJ1-6,once,TGTGCCAGCAGCCAGAACTATCTAAGCTCCTATAATTCACCCCTCCACTTT,CASSQNYLSSYNSPLHF
NA,TRBV14,TRBJ1-1,NA,TGTGCCAGCAGCCACCGACAAACCACTGAAGCTTTCTTT,CASSHRQTTEAFF
TRBD1,TRBV19,TRBJ1-5,NA,TGTGCCAGTAGCACAACAGGGGACAGCAATCAGCCCCAGCATTTT,CASSTTGDSNQPQHF
TRBD1,TRBV12-5,TRBJ1-2,NA,TGTGCTAGTGGTTTGGCTACAGGGGGCACCCATGGCTACACCTTC,CASGLATGGTHGYTF
NA,TRBV5-5,TRBJ1-5,NA,TGTGCCAGCAGTCCATTCCATAGCAATCAGCCCCAGCATTTT,CASSPFHSNQPQHF
NA,TRBV4-3,TRBJ2-1,NA,TGCGCCAGCAGCCAAGACCGTGGGGGGTTTCCGTTCTTC,CASSQDRGGFPFF
TRBD1,TRBV2,TRBJ1-2,few,TGTGCCAGCAGTGTTTGGGACAGGGGACCGGATGGCTACACCTTC,CASSVWDRGPDGYTF